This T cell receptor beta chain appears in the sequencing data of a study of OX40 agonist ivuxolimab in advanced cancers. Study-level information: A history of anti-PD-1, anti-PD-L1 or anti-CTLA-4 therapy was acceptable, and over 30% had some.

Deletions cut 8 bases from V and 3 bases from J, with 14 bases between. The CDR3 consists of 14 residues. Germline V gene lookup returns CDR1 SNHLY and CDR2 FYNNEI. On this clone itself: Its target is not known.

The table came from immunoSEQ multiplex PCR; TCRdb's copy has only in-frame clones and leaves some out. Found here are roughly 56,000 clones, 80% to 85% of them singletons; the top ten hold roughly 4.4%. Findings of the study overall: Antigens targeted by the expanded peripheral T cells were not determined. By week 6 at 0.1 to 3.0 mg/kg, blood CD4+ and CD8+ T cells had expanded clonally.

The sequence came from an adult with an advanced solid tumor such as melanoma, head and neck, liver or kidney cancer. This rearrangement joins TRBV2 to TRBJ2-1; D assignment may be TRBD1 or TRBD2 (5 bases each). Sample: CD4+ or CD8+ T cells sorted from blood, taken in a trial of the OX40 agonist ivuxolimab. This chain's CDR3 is CASGGDQGYNEQFF. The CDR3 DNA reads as TGTGCCAGCGGGGGAGACCAGGGCTACAATGAGCAGTTCTTC.